This TCR beta chain was sequenced during a study of cytomegalovirus exposure and HLA in healthy donors. Notes on the study in general: Other equally common chains were less clonally expanded than HLA-associated TCR beta chains, a later analysis showed. Specificity for CMV antigens was confirmed in vitro for three of the CMV-associated chains. In an earlier analysis, in some 540 donors, most V segments appeared productive either ~90% or ~30% of the time.

This PCR relied on a set of 60 Vbeta primers and 13 Jbeta primers. Repertoires were generated with immunoSEQ multiplex PCR, while TCRdb's copy carries only in-frame clones and drops some. The sample contains over 150,000 clones, about 73% of which appear only once. The CDR3 is 14 residues long. The V end was cut by 4 bases, the J end by 5 bases, with 14 bases between. Germline loops: CDR1 LNHNV, CDR2 YYDKDF (reference sequence). With respect to this clone: Its antigen is not identified.

The clonotype was recovered from a woman aged 45 to 65 in good health and CMV-seropositive. The chain combines TRBV15 with TRBJ1-2; no firm D call. The specimen was PBMCs. CDR3 DNA sequence: TGTGCCACCAGCATATCAGGACGAGGGTATGGCTACACCTTC. It translates to CATSISGRGYGYTF.